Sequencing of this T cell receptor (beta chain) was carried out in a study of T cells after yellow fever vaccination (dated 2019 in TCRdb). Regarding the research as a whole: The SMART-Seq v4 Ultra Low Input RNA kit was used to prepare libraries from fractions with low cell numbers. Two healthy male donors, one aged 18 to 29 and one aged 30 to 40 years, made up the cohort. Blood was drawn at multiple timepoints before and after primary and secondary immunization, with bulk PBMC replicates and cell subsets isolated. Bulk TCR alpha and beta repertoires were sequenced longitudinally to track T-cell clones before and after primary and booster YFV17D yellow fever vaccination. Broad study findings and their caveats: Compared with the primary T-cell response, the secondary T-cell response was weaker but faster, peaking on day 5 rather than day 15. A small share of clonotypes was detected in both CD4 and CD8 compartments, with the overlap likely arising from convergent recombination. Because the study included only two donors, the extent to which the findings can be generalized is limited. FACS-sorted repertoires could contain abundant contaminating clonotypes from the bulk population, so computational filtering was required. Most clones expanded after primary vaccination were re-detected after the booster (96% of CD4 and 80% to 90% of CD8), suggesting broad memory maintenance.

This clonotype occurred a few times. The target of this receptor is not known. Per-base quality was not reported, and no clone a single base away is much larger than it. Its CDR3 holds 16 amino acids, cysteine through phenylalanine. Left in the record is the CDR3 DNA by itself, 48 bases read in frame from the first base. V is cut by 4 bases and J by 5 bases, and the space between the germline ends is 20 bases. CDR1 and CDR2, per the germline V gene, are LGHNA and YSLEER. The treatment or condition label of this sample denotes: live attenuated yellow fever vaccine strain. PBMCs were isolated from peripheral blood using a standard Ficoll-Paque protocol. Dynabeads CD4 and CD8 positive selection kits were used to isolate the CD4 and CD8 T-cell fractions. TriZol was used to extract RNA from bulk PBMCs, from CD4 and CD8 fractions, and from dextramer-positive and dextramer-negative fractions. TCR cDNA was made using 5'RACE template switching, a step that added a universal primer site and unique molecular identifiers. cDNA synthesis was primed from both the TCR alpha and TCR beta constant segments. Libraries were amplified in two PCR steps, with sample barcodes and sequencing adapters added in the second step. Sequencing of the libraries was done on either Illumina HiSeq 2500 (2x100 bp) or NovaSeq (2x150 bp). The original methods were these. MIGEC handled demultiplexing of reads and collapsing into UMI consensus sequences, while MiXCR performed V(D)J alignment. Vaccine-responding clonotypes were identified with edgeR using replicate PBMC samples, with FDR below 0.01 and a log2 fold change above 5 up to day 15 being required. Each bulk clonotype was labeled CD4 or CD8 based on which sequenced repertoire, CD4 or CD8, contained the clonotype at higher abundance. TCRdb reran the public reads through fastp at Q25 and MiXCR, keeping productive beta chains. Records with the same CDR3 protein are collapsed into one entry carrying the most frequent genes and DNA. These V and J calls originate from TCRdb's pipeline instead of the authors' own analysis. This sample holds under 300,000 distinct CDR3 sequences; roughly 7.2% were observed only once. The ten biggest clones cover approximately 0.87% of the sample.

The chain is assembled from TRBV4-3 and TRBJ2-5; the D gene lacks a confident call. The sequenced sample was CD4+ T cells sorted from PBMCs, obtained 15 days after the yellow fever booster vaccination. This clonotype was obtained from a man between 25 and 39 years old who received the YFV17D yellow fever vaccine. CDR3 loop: CASSLEIQPPRETQYF. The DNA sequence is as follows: TGCGCCAGCAGCCTCGAAATCCAACCCCCTAGGGAGACCCAGTACTTC.